This T cell receptor beta chain was recovered during a study of OX40 agonist ivuxolimab in advanced cancers. Study observations and caveats: Averaged across samples, CD8+ T cells carried more expanded clones than CD4+ did. Within 6 weeks, CD4+ and CD8+ blood T cells expanded clonally at 0.1 to 3.0 mg/kg.

Clones were read by immunoSEQ multiplex PCR, and TCRdb kept only the in-frame ones, dropping some. The sample lists 70,000 to 75,000 clones, around 80% occurring once. The CDR3 contains 15 residues. Germline V gene data show CDR1 as SGDLS and CDR2 as YYNGEE. Losses at the gene ends were 4 bases for V and 2 bases for J; bases not matched to a gene: 5. Details on this clone: Its matching antigen is unknown.

This rearrangement joins TRBV9 to TRBJ1-4; 7 bases are shared with TRBD1. The receptor was derived from an adult with an advanced solid tumor such as melanoma, head and neck, liver or kidney cancer. Sequences were derived from CD4+ or CD8+ T cells sorted from blood, sampled in a trial of the OX40 agonist ivuxolimab. CDR3 bases: TGTGCCAGCAGCCCCCAGGGACAGACTAATGAAAAACTGTTTTTT. It is translated as CASSPQGQTNEKLFF.